This TCR beta chain is drawn from a study of blood T cell repertoires in COVID-19. As for the study in general: From the United States, Italy and Spain came samples of acute and convalescent COVID-19. The analysed material was cDNA or gDNA that came from T cells, B-cell-depleted T cells, or PBMCs.

Original processing methods: Estimated nucleated cell counts came from reference gene primer amplification. Measured with immunoSEQ multiplex PCR; TCRdb has only the in-frame clones, and not every one. V, J and clone size reflect that table, while D and trimming were determined from the DNA. This table holds approximately 200,000 clones, roughly nine tenths found once. The CDR3 covers 14 residues. Germline CDR1 SGHTA, CDR2 FQGNSA. V lost 5 bases and J lost 2, with 11 bases in between. This TCR derives from a man between 40 and 49 years old with active or convalescent COVID-19. Sequencing was carried out using peripheral blood. The chain carries TRBV7-2 and TRBJ2-3; D uncertain. CDR3 coding DNA: TGTGCCAGCAGCCCCGGGTACTCCACAGATACGCAGTATTTT. It yields the protein CASSPGYSTDTQYF. Looking up the rest from reference TRBV7-2 and TRBJ2-3 gives the full variable domain: GAGVSQSPSNKVTEKGKDVELRCDPISGHTALYWYRQSLGQGLEFLIYFQGNSAPDKSGLPSDRFSAERTGGSVSTLTIQRTQQEDSAVYLCASSPGYSTDTQYFGPGTRLTVL.